Listed here are 29 T cell receptor beta chains from one sample, sequenced in a study of blood T cell repertoires in COVID-19. Method: immunoSEQ multiplex PCR; TCRdb's copy keeps in-frame clones and lacks some. The profile shows 150,000 to 200,000 clones, approximately 80% of them singletons. The sequenced sample consisted of peripheral blood. The receptor source for this set is a woman at least 80 years old with COVID-19, enrolled during active disease.

The chain employs TRBV25-1 and TRBJ2-1; a weak D match, TRBD2 (6 bases). V shed 6 bases and J shed 8 bases, with 8 bases lying between them. Germline assignment: CDR1 MGHDK and CDR2 SYGVNS. This CDR3 is 11 amino acids long. The CDR3 sequence: CASSGSHEQFF. CDR3 in DNA: TGTGCCAGCAGCGGGAGTCATGAGCAGTTCTTC.

This clone was counted only a few times. The chain joins TRBV2 to TRBJ1-2; 9 bases align to TRBD1. V lost 8 bases and J lost 0; bases outside the gene matches: 4. CDR3 length: 14 amino acids. Germline CDR1 is SNHLY and CDR2 is FYNNEI. The chain's CDR3 is CASVQGAANYGYTF. CDR3 bases: TGTGCCAGCGTACAGGGGGCAGCTAACTATGGCTACACCTTC.

The chain couples TRBV24-1 to TRBJ2-2, with D possibly matching TRBD2 (7 bases). The CDR3 consists of 17 residues. The V and J ends lost 3 bases and 0 bases respectively, with 13 bases between them. In germline, CDR1 is KGHDR, CDR2 SFDVKD. The CDR3 nucleotides read TGTGCCACCAGTGATCTTGAGGGGGGGTCGAACACCGGGGAGCTGTTTTTT. It translates to CATSDLEGGSNTGELFF.

The chain carries TRBV7-9 and TRBJ2-7; D perhaps matches TRBD2 (6 bases). V shed 5 bases and J shed 3 bases, with 14 bases lying between them. CDR3 length: 14 residues. The germline CDR1 and CDR2 sequences are SEHNR and FQNEAQ (reference sequence). CDR3 protein: CASSPQAGGYEQYF. The CDR3 bases are TGTGCCAGCAGCCCCCAAGCGGGCGGCTACGAGCAGTACTTC.

V and J are TRBV7-3 and TRBJ2-5, with 7 bases matching TRBD2. Germline lookup yields CDR1 SGHTA and CDR2 FQGTGA. V dropped 7 bases and J dropped 5; count of bases not matched to a gene: 10. The CDR3 contains 14 residues. The CDR3 DNA reads as TGTGCCAGCACGGCCATGGGAGGGGCGGAGACCCAGTACTTC. Translating gives CASTAMGGAETQYF.

The genes are TRBV28 and TRBJ2-1; TRBD1 matches at 12 bases. Per the germline V gene, CDR1 is MDHEN and CDR2 is SYDVKM. The length of the CDR3 is 16 residues. The V segment lost 4 bases and the J segment 3 bases; nucleotides outside the gene matches: 4. In nucleotides, the CDR3 is TGTGCCAGCAGTTCGGGGACAGGGGGCCTCTACAATGAGCAGTTCTTC. This sequence encodes CASSSGTGGLYNEQFF.

V is TRBV7-9 and J is TRBJ2-1, with 9 nucleotides matching TRBD2. The length of the CDR3 is 17 residues. The germline CDR1 and CDR2 sequences are SEHNR and FQNEAQ (reference sequence). V lost 2 bases and J lost 5; bases outside the gene matches: 10. This CDR3 is CASSLPRGLAKNNEQFF. DNA for the CDR3: TGTGCCAGCAGCTTACCAAGGGGACTAGCAAAAAACAATGAGCAGTTCTTC.

This chain uses TRBV10-3 with TRBJ1-5; D might be TRBD1 (6 bases). Trimming took 4 bases from V and 5 from J, leaving 12 bases between them. Germline assignment: CDR1 ENHRY and CDR2 SYGVKD. CDR3 length: 14 amino acids. For the CDR3, the DNA is TGTGCCATCAGTGTGGGCAGGGGTGATCAGCCCCAGCATTTT. Translation: CAISVGRGDQPQHF.

This chain joins TRBV2 and TRBJ1-2; possible D gene TRBD1, 6 bases. V was shortened by 4 bases and J by 8 bases, with 11 bases between the two germline ends. Germline V gene lookup returns CDR1 SNHLY and CDR2 FYNNEI. The CDR3 is 12 residues long. The CDR3 loop reads CASSALGGGYTF. CDR3 DNA: TGTGCCAGCAGTGCCCTAGGGGGAGGCTACACCTTC.

This clone was detected once. The chain links TRBV18 to TRBJ2-7; D might be TRBD2 (6 bases). Germline V gene lookup returns CDR1 KGHSH and CDR2 LQKENI. This CDR3 comprises 14 residues. Trimming took 5 bases from V and 2 from J, leaving 13 bases between them. The CDR3 spells CASSNRDSAYEQYF. The CDR3 DNA sequence: TGTGCCAGCTCAAACCGGGACTCCGCCTACGAGCAGTACTTC.

The CDR3 is CVNGPPHEQFF. CDR3 DNA: TGTGTAAACGGTCCCCCCCATGAGCAGTTCTTC. The gene calls are TRBV19 and TRBJ2-1; D unclear. Per germline, CDR1 LNHDA and CDR2 SQIVND (reference sequence). This CDR3 spans 11 amino acids. The full variable domain, its missing parts supplied by reference TRBV19 and TRBJ2-1, is DGGITQSPKYLFRKEGQNVTLSCEQNLNHDAMYWYRQDPGQGLRLIYYSQIVNDFQKGDIAEGYSVSREKKESFPLTVTSAQKNPTAFYLCVNGPPHEQFFGPGTRLTVL.

The V and J genes are TRBV20-1 and TRBJ2-5; D is perhaps TRBD2 (5 bases). This CDR3 is 11 amino acids long. Between the trimmed V and J ends, which lost 7 bases and 2 bases, there was a span of 8 bases. The germline V gene encodes CDR1 DFQATT and CDR2 SNEGSKA (reference sequence). CDR3 residues: CSVAGQETQYF. The CDR3 DNA is TGCAGTGTTGCGGGTCAAGAGACCCAGTACTTC.

The chain combines TRBV18 with TRBJ2-1, with D possibly being TRBD1 (6 bases). This CDR3 has 14 amino acids. Deletions cut 4 bases from V and 4 bases from J, with 11 bases between. Per germline, CDR1 KGHSH and CDR2 LQKENI. The CDR3 DNA reads TGTGCCAGCTCACTTCCAGGGGAATACAATGAGCAGTTCTTC. It encodes CASSLPGEYNEQFF.

The chain links TRBV3-1 (or the pseudogene TRBV3-2) to TRBJ2-5; TRBD2 might be the D (7 bases). V was trimmed by 1 base and J by 4 bases, leaving 19 bases between them. The CDR3 length is 17 residues. Germline V lookup: CDR1 LGHDT, CDR2 YNNKEL (reference sequence). In DNA form, the CDR3 reads TGTGCCAGCAGCCAAGGTTTCGGGGGGCTGATGGGAGAGACCCAGTACTTC. This translates into CASSQGFGGLMGETQYF.

V usage is TRBV9 and J usage is TRBJ1-1; 9 positions agree with TRBD1. V shed 4 bases, J shed 1 base, and the junction held 5 bases outside the gene matches. There are 15 residues in the CDR3. CDR1 is SGDLS, CDR2 YYNGEE, per germline. The CDR3 coding sequence is TGTGCCAGCAGCCTTTTACAGGGGGCGAACACTGAAGCTTTCTTT. Encoded protein: CASSLLQGANTEAFF.

V and J are TRBV7-2 and TRBJ1-6; 8 positions match TRBD1. The germline V gene encodes CDR1 SGHTA and CDR2 FQGNSA. The CDR3 is 15 amino acids. The V and J ends lost 1 base and 7 bases, in that order; junction bases with no gene match: 3. The CDR3 reads CASSLGRTGNSPLHF. Here the CDR3 DNA reads TGTGCCAGCAGCTTAGGGAGGACAGGGAATTCACCCCTCCACTTT. Based on the CDR3 plus reference TRBV7-2 and TRBJ1-6, the full variable domain is GAGVSQSPSNKVTEKGKDVELRCDPISGHTALYWYRQSLGQGLEFLIYFQGNSAPDKSGLPSDRFSAERTGGSVSTLTIQRTQQEDSAVYLCASSLGRTGNSPLHFGNGTRLTVT.

CDR3 coding DNA: TGCGCCAGCAGTGCGGCGGGGGGCGGGGGAGGTACGCAGTATTTT. This gives the protein CASSAAGGGGGTQYF. The chain uses TRBV10-2 and TRBJ2-3; 8 bases are shared with TRBD2. Germline V lookup: CDR1 WSHSY, CDR2 SAAADI. This CDR3 region has 15 residues. The junction had 11 bases not matched to a gene; V was cut back by 4 bases and J by 8 bases.

The CDR3 region has the DNA TGTGCCAGCAGCCAAGGGGCATCCCAAGAGACCCAGTACTTC. Residues: CASSQGASQETQYF. V gene TRBV7-2 combines with J gene TRBJ2-5, with D tentatively TRBD1 (5 bases). Germline V gives CDR1 SGHTA, CDR2 FQGNSA. The germline V and J ends were trimmed by 5 bases and 1 base, with 11 bases remaining between them. The length of the CDR3 is 14 residues.

The CDR3 loop reads CASRPASGGGNEQFF. In DNA, the CDR3 is TGTGCCAGCAGACCTGCTTCGGGGGGCGGGAATGAGCAGTTCTTC. V and J are TRBV3-1 (or the pseudogene TRBV3-2) and TRBJ2-1, with D possibly matching TRBD2 (7 bases). Trimming removed 6 bases at V and 7 bases at J, with 19 bases between. Germline CDR1 reads LGHDT; CDR2 reads YNNKEL (reference sequence). This CDR3 is built from 15 residues.

The chain is built from TRBV28 and TRBJ2-7; TRBD1 aligns across 9 bases. Germline values: CDR1 MDHEN, CDR2 SYDVKM. CDR3 length: 14 residues. V lost 10 bases and J lost 2; bases outside the gene matches: 9. The CDR3 reads CATLQGARAYEQYF. In DNA form, the CDR3 reads TGTGCCACACTACAGGGGGCAAGGGCCTACGAGCAGTACTTC.

The chain joins TRBV7-2 to TRBJ1-1; no firm D call. Trimming cost V 5 bases and J 4 bases, with 11 bases left between them. The CDR3 loop spans 13 amino acids. CDR1 and CDR2 from the germline V gene are SGHTA and FQGNSA. Written as DNA, the CDR3 is TGTGCCAGCAGCAATTCCGTCCTCACTGAAGCTTTCTTT. It yields the protein CASSNSVLTEAFF.

The genes are TRBV19 and TRBJ1-1; TRBD1 matches at 7 bases. Germline V gene lookup returns CDR1 LNHDA and CDR2 SQIVND (reference sequence). V was clipped by 3 bases and J by 0 bases; unmatched bases: 4. The CDR3 length is 15 residues. CDR3 in amino acids: CASSIRQGLNTEAFF. For the CDR3, the DNA is TGTGCCAGTAGTATCCGACAGGGACTGAACACTGAAGCTTTCTTT.

The CDR3, as DNA: TGTGCCACCAGCAGAGGCGAATTCGATAGGCAGTACTTC. This codes for CATSRGEFDRQYF. The V call is TRBV15, the J call TRBJ2-7; unclear D gene. The CDR3 has 13 amino acids. Trimming stripped 1 base from V and 9 bases from J, with 13 bases between. CDR1 is LNHNV, CDR2 YYDKDF, per germline (reference sequence).

V is TRBV12-3 or TRBV12-4 and J is TRBJ1-1; D is uncertain. The length of the CDR3 is 13 residues. The V gene lost 4 bases and the J gene lost 3 bases, with 9 bases spanning the gap. The CDR3 sequence: CASSSRVHTEAFF. The DNA of the CDR3 is TGTGCCAGCAGTTCGAGGGTTCACACTGAAGCTTTCTTT.

This chain uses TRBV20-1 with TRBJ2-1, with D unresolved. The CDR3 has 11 residues. Germline V gene sequence: CDR1 DFQATT, CDR2 SNEGSKA (reference sequence). With 5 bases removed from V and 6 bases from J, the gap between germline ends came to 8 bases. CDR3 residues: CSAPRGNEQFF. CDR3 DNA sequence: TGCAGTGCTCCTCGAGGCAATGAGCAGTTCTTC.

This rearrangement joins TRBV7-2 to TRBJ2-5; tentative D call: TRBD1 (5 bases). Germline V gives CDR1 SGHTA, CDR2 FQGNSA. This CDR3 contains 14 residues. The ends were cut back, 6 bases at V and 3 bases at J, with 14 bases in the middle. The CDR3 region has the DNA TGTGCCAGCAGTTACTCAGGGATCGAAGAGACCCAGTACTTC. It yields the protein CASSYSGIEETQYF.

This clone has a handful of counts. The chain couples TRBV11-2 to TRBJ1-1; maybe TRBD1 (5 bases). Per the germline V gene, CDR1 is SGHAT and CDR2 is FQNNGV. The CDR3 length is 13 residues. Between the trimmed V and J ends, which lost 4 bases and 8 bases, there was a span of 14 bases. In DNA, the CDR3 is TGTGCCAGCAGCTGGTATCAGGGTAACGAAGCTTTCTTT. Translating gives CASSWYQGNEAFF.

The chain couples TRBV3-1 (or the pseudogene TRBV3-2) to TRBJ2-7; TRBD1 agrees at 7 bases. The CDR3 covers 14 residues. Germline CDR1 and CDR2: LGHDT and YNNKEL (reference sequence). V was pared by 5 bases and J by 3 bases, with 7 bases of the junction left unmatched. CDR3 amino acids: CASSSIQGSYEQYF. As DNA, the CDR3 is TGTGCCAGCAGCAGTATACAGGGGAGCTACGAGCAGTACTTC.

J is TRBJ2-1 and V is TRBV6-6; 9 bases align to TRBD1. With 4 bases clipped from V and 8 bases from J, the junction kept 6 bases outside the gene matches. Germline values: CDR1 MNHNY, CDR2 SVGAGI (reference sequence). The CDR3 loop spans 14 amino acids. CDR3 protein: CASSWTGAGDEQFF. The CDR3 DNA is TGTGCCAGCAGTTGGACAGGGGCCGGGGATGAGCAGTTCTTC.